The clone carrying this TCR beta chain has only a few counts. Its target is unknown. The data derive from a study of identical twins. Study outcomes and limitations: Models predicted less out-of-frame TCR alpha sharing in monozygotic twins than was found.

A universal primer binding site was introduced by template switching. The final cDNA contained unique molecular identifiers. One entry per CDR3 protein results from TCRdb running MiXCR on the 5' RACE reads. The sample lists about 490,000 distinct CDR3 sequences; around 15% were seen once. Germline loops: CDR1 SGHDN, CDR2 FVKESK. This CDR3 is 15 amino acids long. V gave up 1 base and J gave up 5 bases; unmatched junction bases: 5. These sequences were also reported in another study, on yellow fever vaccine responses in identical twins. That study reports: Twins reportedly had a vaccine T cell response that seemed partly convergent, partly personalized.

The material sequenced was CD4+ T cells sorted from blood. The chain has TRBV14 and TRBJ2-3, with TRBD1 matching 8 bases. The TCR sequence derives from a woman between 18 and 29 years old in good health. The CDR3 sequence is CASSQGRTGRDTQYF. The CDR3 bases are TGTGCCAGCAGCCAAGGGAGGACAGGGAGAGATACGCAGTATTTT.